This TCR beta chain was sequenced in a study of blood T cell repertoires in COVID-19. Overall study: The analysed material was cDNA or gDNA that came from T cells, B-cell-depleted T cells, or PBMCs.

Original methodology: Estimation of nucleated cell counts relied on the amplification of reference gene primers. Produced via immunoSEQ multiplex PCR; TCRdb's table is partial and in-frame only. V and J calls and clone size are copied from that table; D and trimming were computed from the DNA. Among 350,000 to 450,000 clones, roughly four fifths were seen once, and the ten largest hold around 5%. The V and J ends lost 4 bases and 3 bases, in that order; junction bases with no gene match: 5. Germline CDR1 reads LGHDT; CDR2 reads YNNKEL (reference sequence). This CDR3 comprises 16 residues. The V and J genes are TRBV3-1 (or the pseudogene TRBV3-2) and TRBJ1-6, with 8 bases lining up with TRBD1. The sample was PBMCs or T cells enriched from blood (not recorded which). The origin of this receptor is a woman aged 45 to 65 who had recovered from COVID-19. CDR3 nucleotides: TGTGCCAGCAGCCGTGGACAGGGAAACTATAATTCACCCCTCCACTTT. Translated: CASSRGQGNYNSPLHF.